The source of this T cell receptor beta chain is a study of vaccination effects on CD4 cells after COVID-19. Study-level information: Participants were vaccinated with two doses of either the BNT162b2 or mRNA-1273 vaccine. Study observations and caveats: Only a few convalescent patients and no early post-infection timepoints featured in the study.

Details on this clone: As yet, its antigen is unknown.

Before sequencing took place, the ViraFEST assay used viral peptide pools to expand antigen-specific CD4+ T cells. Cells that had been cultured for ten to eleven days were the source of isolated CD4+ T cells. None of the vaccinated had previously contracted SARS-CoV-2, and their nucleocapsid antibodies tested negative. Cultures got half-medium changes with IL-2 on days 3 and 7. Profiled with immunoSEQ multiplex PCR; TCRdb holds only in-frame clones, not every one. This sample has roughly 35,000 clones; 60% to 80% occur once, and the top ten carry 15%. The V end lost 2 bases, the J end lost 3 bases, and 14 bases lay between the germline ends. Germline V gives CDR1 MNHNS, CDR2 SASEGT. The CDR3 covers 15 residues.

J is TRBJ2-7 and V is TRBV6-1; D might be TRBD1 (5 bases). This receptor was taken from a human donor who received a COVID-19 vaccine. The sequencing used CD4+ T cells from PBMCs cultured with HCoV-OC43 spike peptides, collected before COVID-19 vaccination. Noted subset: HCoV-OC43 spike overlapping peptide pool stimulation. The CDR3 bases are TGTGCCAGCAGTGAATTACCAGGACAACTCTACGAGCAGTACTTC. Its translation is CASSELPGQLYEQYF.